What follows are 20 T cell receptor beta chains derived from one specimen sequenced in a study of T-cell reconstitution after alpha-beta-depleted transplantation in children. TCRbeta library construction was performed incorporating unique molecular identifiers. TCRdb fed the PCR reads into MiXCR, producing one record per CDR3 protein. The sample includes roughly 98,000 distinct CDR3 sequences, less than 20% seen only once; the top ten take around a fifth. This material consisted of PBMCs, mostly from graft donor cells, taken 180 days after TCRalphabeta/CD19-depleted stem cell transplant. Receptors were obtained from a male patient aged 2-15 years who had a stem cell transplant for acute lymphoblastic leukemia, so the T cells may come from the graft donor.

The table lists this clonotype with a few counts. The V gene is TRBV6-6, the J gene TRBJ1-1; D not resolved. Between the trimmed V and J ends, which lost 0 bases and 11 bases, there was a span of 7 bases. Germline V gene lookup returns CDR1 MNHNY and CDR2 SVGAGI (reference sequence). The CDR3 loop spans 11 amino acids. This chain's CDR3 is CASSYSFIAFF. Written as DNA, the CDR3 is TGTGCCAGCAGTTACTCCTTTATTGCTTTCTTT.

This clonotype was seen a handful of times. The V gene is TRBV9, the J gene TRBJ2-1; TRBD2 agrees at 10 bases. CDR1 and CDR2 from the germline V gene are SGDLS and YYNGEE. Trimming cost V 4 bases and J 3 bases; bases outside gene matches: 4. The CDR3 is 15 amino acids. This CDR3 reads CASSFWTSGYNEQFF. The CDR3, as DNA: TGTGCCAGCAGCTTTTGGACTAGCGGCTACAATGAGCAGTTCTTC.

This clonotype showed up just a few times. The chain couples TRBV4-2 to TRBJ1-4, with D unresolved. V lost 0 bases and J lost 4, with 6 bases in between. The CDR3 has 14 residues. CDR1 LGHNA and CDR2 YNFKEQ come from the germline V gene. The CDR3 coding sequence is TGTGCCAGCAGCCAAGATGCCTTTAATGAAAAACTGTTTTTT. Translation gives CASSQDAFNEKLFF.

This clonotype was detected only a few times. The CDR3 sequence is CAISVDRGLDEQYF. CDR3 sequence (DNA): TGTGCCATCAGTGTAGACAGGGGGCTCGACGAGCAGTACTTC. This chain uses TRBV10-3 with TRBJ2-7, with 10 bases aligning to TRBD1. V was pared by 4 bases and J by 5 bases, with 5 bases of the junction left unmatched. The CDR3 has 14 amino acids. CDR1 and CDR2 from the germline V gene are ENHRY and SYGVKD.

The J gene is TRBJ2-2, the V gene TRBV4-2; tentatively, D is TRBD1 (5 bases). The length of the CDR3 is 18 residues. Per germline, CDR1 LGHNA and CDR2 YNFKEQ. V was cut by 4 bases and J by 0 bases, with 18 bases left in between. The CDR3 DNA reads TGTGCCAGCAGCCTTGAAGGTTGGAGACAGACGAACACCGGGGAGCTGTTTTTT. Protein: CASSLEGWRQTNTGELFF.

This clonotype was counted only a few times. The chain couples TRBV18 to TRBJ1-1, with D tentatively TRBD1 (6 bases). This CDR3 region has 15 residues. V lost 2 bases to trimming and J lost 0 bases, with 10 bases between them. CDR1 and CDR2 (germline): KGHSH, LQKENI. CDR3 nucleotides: TGTGCCAGCTCACCATCGAGGGACATGAACACTGAAGCTTTCTTT. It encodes CASSPSRDMNTEAFF.

This CDR3 reads CASSINTGQWETQYF. The CDR3 DNA reads as TGTGCCAGCAGCATCAATACGGGGCAATGGGAGACCCAGTACTTC. This chain uses TRBV12-3 or TRBV12-4 with TRBJ2-5; either TRBD1 or TRBD2 may fit D (5 bases each). V lost 6 bases to trimming and J lost 5 bases, with 19 bases between them. The CDR3 has 15 residues.

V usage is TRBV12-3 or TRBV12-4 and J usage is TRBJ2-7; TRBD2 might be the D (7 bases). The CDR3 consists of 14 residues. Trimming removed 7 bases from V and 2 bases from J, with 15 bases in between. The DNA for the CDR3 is TGTGCCAGCACCCGGGGGGCGCCTCCCTACGAGCAGTACTTC. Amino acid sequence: CASTRGAPPYEQYF.

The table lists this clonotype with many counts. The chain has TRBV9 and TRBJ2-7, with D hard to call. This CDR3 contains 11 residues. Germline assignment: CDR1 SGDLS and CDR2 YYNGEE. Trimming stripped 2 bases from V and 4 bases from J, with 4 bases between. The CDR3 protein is CASSVGYEQYF. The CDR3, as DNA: TGTGCCAGCAGCGTGGGGTACGAGCAGTACTTC.

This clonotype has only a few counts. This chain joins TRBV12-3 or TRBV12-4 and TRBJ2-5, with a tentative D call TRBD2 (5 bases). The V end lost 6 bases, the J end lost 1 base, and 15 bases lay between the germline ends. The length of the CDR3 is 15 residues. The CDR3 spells CASSKNRGFQETQYF. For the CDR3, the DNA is TGTGCCAGCAGCAAAAACCGGGGATTCCAAGAGACCCAGTACTTC.

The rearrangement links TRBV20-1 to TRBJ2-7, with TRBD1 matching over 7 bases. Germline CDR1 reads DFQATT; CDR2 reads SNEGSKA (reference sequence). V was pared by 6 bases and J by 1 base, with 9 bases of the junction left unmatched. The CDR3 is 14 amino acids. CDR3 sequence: CSALPLDRSYEQYF. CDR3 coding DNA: TGCAGTGCCCTCCCCCTGGACAGGTCCTACGAGCAGTACTTC.

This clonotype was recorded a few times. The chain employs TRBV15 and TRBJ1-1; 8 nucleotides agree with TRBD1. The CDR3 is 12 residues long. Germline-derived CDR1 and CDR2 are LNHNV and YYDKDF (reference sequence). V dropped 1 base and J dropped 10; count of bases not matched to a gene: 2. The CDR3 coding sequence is TGTGCCACCAGCAGAGGCGACAGGGGAGCTTTCTTT. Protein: CATSRGDRGAFF.

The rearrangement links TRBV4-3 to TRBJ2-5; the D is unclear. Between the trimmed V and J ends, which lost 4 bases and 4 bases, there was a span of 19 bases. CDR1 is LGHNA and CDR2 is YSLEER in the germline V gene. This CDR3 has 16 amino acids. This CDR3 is CASSRKRVSLGETQYF. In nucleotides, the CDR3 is TGCGCCAGCAGCCGAAAACGGGTATCTCTAGGAGAGACCCAGTACTTC.

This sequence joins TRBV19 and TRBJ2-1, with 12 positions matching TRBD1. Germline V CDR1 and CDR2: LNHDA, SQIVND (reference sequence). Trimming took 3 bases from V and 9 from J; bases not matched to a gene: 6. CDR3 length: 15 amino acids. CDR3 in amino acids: CASSMLGQGAGEQFF. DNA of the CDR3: TGTGCCAGTAGTATGTTGGGACAGGGGGCAGGTGAGCAGTTCTTC.

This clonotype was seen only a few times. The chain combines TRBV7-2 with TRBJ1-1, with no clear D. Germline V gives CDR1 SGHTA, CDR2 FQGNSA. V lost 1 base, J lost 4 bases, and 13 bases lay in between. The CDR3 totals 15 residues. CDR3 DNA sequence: TGTGCCAGCAGCTTAGAGACCGCGCCCGGCACTGAAGCTTTCTTT. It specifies CASSLETAPGTEAFF.

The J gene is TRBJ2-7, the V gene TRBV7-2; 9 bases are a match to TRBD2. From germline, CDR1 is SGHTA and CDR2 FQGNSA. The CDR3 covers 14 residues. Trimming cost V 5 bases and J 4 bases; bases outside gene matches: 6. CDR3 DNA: TGTGCCAGCAGCGCACCGGGACTAGCATACGAGCAGTACTTC. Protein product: CASSAPGLAYEQYF.

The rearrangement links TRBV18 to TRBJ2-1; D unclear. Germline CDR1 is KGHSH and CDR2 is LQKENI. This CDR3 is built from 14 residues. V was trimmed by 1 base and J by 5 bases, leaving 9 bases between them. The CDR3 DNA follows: TGTGCCAGCTCACCACTCCGCAAGGACAATGAGCAGTTCTTC. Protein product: CASSPLRKDNEQFF.

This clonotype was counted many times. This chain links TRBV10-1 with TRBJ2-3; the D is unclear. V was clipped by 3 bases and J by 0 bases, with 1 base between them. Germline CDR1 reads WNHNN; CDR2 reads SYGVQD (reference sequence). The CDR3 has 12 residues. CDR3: CASSDSTDTQYF. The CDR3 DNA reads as TGCGCCAGCAGTGACAGCACAGATACGCAGTATTTT.

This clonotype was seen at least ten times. As DNA, the CDR3 is TGTGCCATCAGTGGTACCACTGGAACTAATGAAAAACTGTTTTTT. Residues: CAISGTTGTNEKLFF. V gene TRBV10-3 combines with J gene TRBJ1-4; no clear D. The CDR3 is 15 amino acids. Germline CDR1 and CDR2: ENHRY and SYGVKD. Trimming shortened V by 4 bases and J by 1 base, and 10 bases separated the two germline ends.

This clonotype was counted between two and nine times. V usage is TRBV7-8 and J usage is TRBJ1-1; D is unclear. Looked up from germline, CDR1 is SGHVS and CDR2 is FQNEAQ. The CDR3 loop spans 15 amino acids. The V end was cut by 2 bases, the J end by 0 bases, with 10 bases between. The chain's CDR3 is CASSLSLGLNTEAFF. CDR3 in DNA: TGTGCCAGCAGCTTATCTCTCGGCCTGAACACTGAAGCTTTCTTT.